Below are 11 T cell receptor beta chains sequenced from a single sample in a study of beta chain features in type 1 diabetes. Sequenced material consisted of expressed TCRB transcripts (all of the isolated RNA was reverse transcribed). TCRdb keeps only in-frame clones here, not all; method: immunoSEQ multiplex PCR. The data contain 900,000 or so clones, about a sixth of them singletons. Input material: naive CD4+ T cells from blood. Every receptor here comes from a woman aged 18-35 years in good health.

This clone has just a few counts. The CDR3 loop reads CASSLQRSSYNEQFF. DNA of the CDR3: TGTGCCAGCAGCTTACAGAGAAGCTCCTACAATGAGCAGTTCTTC. V is TRBV7-3 and J is TRBJ2-1, with D unclear. Germline V gene data show CDR1 as SGHTA and CDR2 as FQGTGA. The CDR3 covers 15 residues. V dropped 2 bases and J dropped 0 bases, with 8 bases sitting between them.

A remark on this clone: The junction differs from germline at one of its ends, possibly a read error. The gene calls are TRBV15 and TRBJ2-5; D possibly uses TRBD1 or TRBD2 (5 bases each). Germline CDR1 and CDR2: LNHNV and YYDKDF (reference sequence). This CDR3 region has 15 residues. The CDR3 DNA is TGTGCCACCAGCAGAGATACAGGCGGGCAAGGGACCCAGTACTTC. Protein: CATSRDTGGQGTQYF.

The rearrangement uses TRBV5-1 and TRBJ1-2; D is undetermined. V dropped 0 bases and J dropped 7 bases, with 13 bases sitting between them. Germline-derived CDR1 and CDR2 are SGHRS and YFSETQ. The CDR3 covers 14 residues. The CDR3 region is CASSLAADLAGYTF. CDR3 sequence (DNA): TGCGCCAGCAGCTTGGCAGCGGACTTGGCTGGCTACACCTTC.

The rearrangement joins TRBV18 to TRBJ2-1, with 9 bases lining up with TRBD1. Germline CDR1 reads KGHSH; CDR2 reads LQKENI. The CDR3 length is 14 residues. The V segment lost 3 bases and the J segment 8 bases; nucleotides outside the gene matches: 5. CDR3 sequence (DNA): TGTGCCAGCTCACCTAGACAGGGGGTGGATGAGCAGTTCTTC. It translates to CASSPRQGVDEQFF.

This clone was seen a few times. The chain is built from TRBV5-1 and TRBJ2-7; 11 positions agree with TRBD1. The CDR3 consists of 15 residues. Germline V gene sequence: CDR1 SGHRS, CDR2 YFSETQ. Germline trimming cut 4 bases from V and 6 bases from J; bases unmatched to any gene: 9. The CDR3 nucleotides read TGCGCCAGCAGCCTGACGGCCGGGACAGGGGGCGAGCAGTACTTC. Protein sequence: CASSLTAGTGGEQYF.

The table lists this clone with a few counts. The V and J genes are TRBV13 and TRBJ2-5; the match to TRBD1 covers 7 bases. The DNA end lines up better with TRBJ2-7; the J call may be wrong. This CDR3 region has 13 residues. Germline V lookup: CDR1 PRHDT, CDR2 FYEKMQ (reference sequence). CDR3 DNA: TGTGCCAGCAGCCGGCGGACAGGATACGAGCAGTACTTC. This sequence encodes CASSRRTGYEQYF.

This clone came up a few times. The chain recombines TRBV11-2 with TRBJ2-7, with 8 positions matching TRBD2. Germline V gene lookup returns CDR1 SGHAT and CDR2 FQNNGV. The CDR3 contains 14 residues. V trimming: 3 bases; J trimming: 7 bases; junction bases outside the gene matches: 8. For the CDR3, the DNA is TGTGCCAGCAGCTTGGAAGCGGGAGTCGGTGAGCAGTACTTC. Amino acid sequence: CASSLEAGVGEQYF.

V gene TRBV6-5 combines with J gene TRBJ1-2; tentatively, D is TRBD1 (5 bases). Trimming removed 3 bases at V and 3 bases at J, with 8 bases between. The CDR3 extends over 13 amino acids. The V gene's germline CDR1 is MNHEY and CDR2 SVGAGI. The DNA of the CDR3 is TGTGCCAGCAGTTATCAGGGAGACTATGGCTACACCTTC. Amino acids: CASSYQGDYGYTF.

The rearrangement links TRBV7-2 to TRBJ2-5; TRBD2 matches at 7 bases. The germline CDR1 and CDR2 sequences are SGHTA and FQGNSA. The CDR3 loop spans 15 amino acids. V trimming: 7 bases; J trimming: 4 bases; junction bases outside the gene matches: 12. The CDR3 bases are TGTGCCAGCACCCCATTACTAGCGAAAGGAGAGACCCAGTACTTC. It encodes CASTPLLAKGETQYF.

The chain is built from TRBV5-1 and TRBJ2-3; D unresolved. Germline assignment: CDR1 SGHRS and CDR2 YFSETQ. The CDR3 is 14 residues long. Trimming removed 7 bases at V and 2 bases at J, with 14 bases between. CDR3 amino acids: CASQPRLNTDTQYF. CDR3 DNA sequence: TGCGCCAGCCAGCCGCGTCTGAACACAGATACGCAGTATTTT. The full variable domain, in which reference TRBV5-1 and TRBJ2-3 provide the parts outside the CDR3, is KAGVTQTPRYLIKTRGQQVTLSCSPISGHRSVSWYQQTPGQGLQFLFEYFSETQRNKGNFPGRFSGRQFSNSRSEMNVSTLELGDSALYLCASQPRLNTDTQYFGPGTRLTVL.

The CDR3 DNA sequence: TGTGCCAGCACCGCCGGAGCCTCTGGAAACACCATATATTTT. Its translation is CASTAGASGNTIYF. The rearrangement joins TRBV28 to TRBJ1-3; no firm D call. V shed 7 bases and J shed 0 bases, with 10 bases lying between them. The germline CDR1 and CDR2 sequences are MDHEN and SYDVKM. This CDR3 has 14 residues.